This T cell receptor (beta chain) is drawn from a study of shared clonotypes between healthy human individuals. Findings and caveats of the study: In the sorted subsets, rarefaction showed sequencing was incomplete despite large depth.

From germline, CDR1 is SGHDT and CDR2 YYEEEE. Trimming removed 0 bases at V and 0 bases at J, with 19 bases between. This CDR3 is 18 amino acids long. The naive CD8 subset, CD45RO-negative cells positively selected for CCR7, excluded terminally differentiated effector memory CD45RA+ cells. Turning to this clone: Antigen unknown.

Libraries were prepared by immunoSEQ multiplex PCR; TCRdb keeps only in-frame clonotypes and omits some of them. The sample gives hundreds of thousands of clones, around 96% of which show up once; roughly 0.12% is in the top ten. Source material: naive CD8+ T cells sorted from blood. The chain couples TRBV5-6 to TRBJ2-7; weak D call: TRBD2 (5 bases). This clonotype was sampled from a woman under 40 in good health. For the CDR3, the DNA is TGTGCCAGCAGCTTGGCCGTAGGTTGGAGGAAAGACTCCTACGAGCAGTACTTC. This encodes CASSLAVGWRKDSYEQYF. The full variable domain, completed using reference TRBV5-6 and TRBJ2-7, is DAGVTQSPTHLIKTRGQQVTLRCSPKSGHDTVSWYQQALGQGPQFIFQYYEEEERQRGNFPDRFSGHQFPNYSSELNVNALLLGDSALYLCASSLAVGWRKDSYEQYFGPGTRLTVT.